These T cell receptor beta chains were read from a single sample in a study of blood T cell repertoires in COVID-19. Sequencing was performed with immunoSEQ multiplex PCR; in TCRdb, only in-frame clones are kept and a portion is missing. The sample lists under 300,000 clones, about 86% occurring once. Sequencing input: PBMCs or T cells enriched from blood (not recorded which). The receptors originated from a man aged 45-65 years who had recovered from COVID-19. The CDR3 runs from the conserved cysteine through the conserved F or W. A D gene is named only where the DNA matches it firmly. Where a row states a size, it is once, few, many or the class of an expanded clone; other rows omit it.

j_call cdr3_length v_call clone_size d_call cdr3_nt cdr3_aa
TRBJ1-1 13 TRBV7-9 - - TGTGCCAGCAGCTTAGAAGGGGGGGCTGAAGCTTTCTTT CASSLEGGAEAFF
TRBJ2-3 13 TRBV12-3/TRBV12-4 - - TGTGCCAGCAGTTTCGGTCATACTGATACGCAGTATTTT CASSFGHTDTQYF
TRBJ1-1 13 TRBV5-1 once - TGCGCCAGCAGCTCAGCACAGGCCACTGAAGCTTTCTTT CASSSAQATEAFF
TRBJ2-7 15 TRBV4-2 - TRBD1 TGTGCCAGCAGCCTTGGGACAGGAGTTTCCTACGAGCAGTACTTC CASSLGTGVSYEQYF
TRBJ1-3 17 TRBV4-1 few - TGCGCCAGCAGCCAAGGGTTAGTGGCGGGATCTGGAAACACCATATATTTT CASSQGLVAGSGNTIYF
TRBJ2-7 16 TRBV19 - TRBD2 TGTGCCAGTAGTATCGGTTCGGGGGGGACCTCCTACGAGCAGTACTTC CASSIGSGGTSYEQYF
TRBJ2-7 18 TRBV5-8 many TRBD1 TGTGCCAGCAGCTTGCCAGGGGGCCGGGACAGCGAATTCTACGAGCAGTACTTC CASSLPGGRDSEFYEQYF
TRBJ1-1 13 TRBV19 - TRBD1 TGTGCCAGTATCCGGGACAGGAACACTGAAGCTTTCTTT CASIRDRNTEAFF
TRBJ1-2 14 TRBV27 - - TGTGCCAGCACCTCCAGGGGAACGAACTATGGCTACACCTTC CASTSRGTNYGYTF
TRBJ2-5 13 TRBV11-1 - TRBD2 TGTGCCAGCAGCGGGACTAGCGCAGAGACCCAGTACTTC CASSGTSAETQYF
TRBJ1-1 14 TRBV27 - - TGTGCCAGCAGTTTATTTCAGGGGAACACTGAAGCTTTCTTT CASSLFQGNTEAFF
TRBJ1-1 15 TRBV25-1 once TRBD1 TGTGCCAGCCACCCCAGGGGGCACATGAACACTGAAGCTTTCTTT CASHPRGHMNTEAFF
TRBJ2-1 15 TRBV7-2 - TRBD1 TGTGCCAGCAGCCGGACAGGCGACTCCTACAATGAGCAGTTCTTC CASSRTGDSYNEQFF
TRBJ2-7 16 TRBV9 - TRBD1 TGTGCCAGCAGCAGCCTGACAGGGGGTGGGTCCTACGAGCAGTACTTC CASSSLTGGGSYEQYF
TRBJ1-1 13 TRBV6-5 - - TGTGCCAGCAGTCTGGAGGGGGGGACTGAAGCTTTCTTT CASSLEGGTEAFF
TRBJ2-7 14 TRBV11-3 - TRBD2 TGTGCCAGCAGCTACGGTAGCGGGACCTACGAGCAGTACTTC CASSYGSGTYEQYF
TRBJ2-3 17 TRBV30 - TRBD2 TGTGCCTGGGCTAGGGCTAGCGGGGGGGCTAGCACAGATACGCAGTATTTT CAWARASGGASTDTQYF
TRBJ1-3 19 TRBV27 - TRBD1 TGTGCCAGCAGTTTATCGATCCCGGACAGGGGGTCCTCTGGAAACACCATATATTTT CASSLSIPDRGSSGNTIYF
TRBJ2-7 16 TRBV27 - TRBD2 TGTGCCAGCAGTTTTTCGGGACTAGTGACCTCCTACGAGCAGTACTTC CASSFSGLVTSYEQYF
TRBJ1-3 15 TRBV19 once - TGTGCCAGTAGTATATCGCGGGGTGGTGGAAACACCATATATTTT CASSISRGGGNTIYF
TRBJ2-1 15 TRBV28 - TRBD2 TGTGCCAGCAGTTTAATGGGGGAGGGCCTGGATGAGCAGTTCTTC CASSLMGEGLDEQFF
TRBJ2-3 12 TRBV9 - TRBD1 TGTGCCAGCGGGACAGGCACAGATACGCAGTATTTT CASGTGTDTQYF
TRBJ2-7 15 TRBV7-8 - TRBD2 TGTGCCAGCAGCCCCCGGACTAGCGGGGTATACGAGCAGTACTTC CASSPRTSGVYEQYF
TRBJ2-7 15 TRBV7-2 few TRBD1 TGTGCCAGCAGCCCCCAAGGGACAGGGATTTACGAGCAGTACTTC CASSPQGTGIYEQYF
TRBJ2-5 13 TRBV11-2 - - TGTGCCAGCAGCCCGCCGGAGCTAGAGACCCAGTACTTC CASSPPELETQYF
TRBJ2-3 18 TRBV5-4 - TRBD2 TGTGCCAGCAGCTCTCGTTCTAGCGGGAGTAGGGGCACAGATACGCAGTATTTT CASSSRSSGSRGTDTQYF
TRBJ1-1 19 TRBV4-3 - - TGCGCCAGCAGCCAAGGGATAAAATGGAGGGAAGCTCCGAACACTGAAGCTTTCTTT CASSQGIKWREAPNTEAFF
TRBJ1-5 17 TRBV24-1 - - TGTGCCACCAGTGATTTTCGGCGGGGGTATAGCAATCAGCCCCAGCATTTT CATSDFRRGYSNQPQHF
TRBJ2-1 16 TRBV6-5 - - TGTGCCAGCAGTTACCTTCTGCGGGCCCGCTACAATGAGCAGTTCTTC CASSYLLRARYNEQFF
TRBJ1-3 16 TRBV9 - TRBD1 TGTGCCAGCAGCGTAGAGGGGGCAGCGAGGGGAAACACCATATATTTT CASSVEGAARGNTIYF
TRBJ2-7 15 TRBV5-5 - - TGTGCCAGCCAACTAGGGATAGCAGGCTCCTACGAGCAGTACTTC CASQLGIAGSYEQYF
TRBJ1-3 12 TRBV28 - - TGTGCCAGCAGTACGCAGGGAAACACCATATATTTT CASSTQGNTIYF
TRBJ2-1 16 TRBV20-1 - TRBD2 TGCAGTGCTAGTCTCGCTAGCGGCAGCTCCTACAATGAGCAGTTCTTC CSASLASGSSYNEQFF
TRBJ2-5 13 TRBV11-2 - - TGTGCCAGCAGCCGACAGCCGGCAGAGACCCAGTACTTC CASSRQPAETQYF
TRBJ1-1 15 TRBV27 - - TGTGCCAGCAGTCTGTACCAGGGGCCGAACACTGAAGCTTTCTTT CASSLYQGPNTEAFF
TRBJ1-1 15 TRBV4-3 few - TGCGCCAGCAGCCGCGACAGGTATTCGAACACTGAAGCTTTCTTT CASSRDRYSNTEAFF
TRBJ1-6 14 TRBV9 - - TGTGCCAGCAGCGCTCCAGGGGAGTATTCACCCCTCCACTTT CASSAPGEYSPLHF
TRBJ2-3 18 TRBV18 - TRBD1 TGTGCCAGCTCACCACCGAACAGGGGAGTTGCTAGCACAGATACGCAGTATTTT CASSPPNRGVASTDTQYF
TRBJ2-6 13 TRBV7-3 - - TGTGCCAGCAGCCCCGACATGACCAACGTCCTGACTTTC CASSPDMTNVLTF
TRBJ2-7 13 TRBV6-5 - - TGTGCCAGCATCGGAGGAGTAACTTACGAGCAGTACTTC CASIGGVTYEQYF
TRBJ1-5 15 TRBV6-1 - - TGTGCCAGCAGTGAAGGGCAGCGCCTCTATCAGCCCCAGCATTTT CASSEGQRLYQPQHF
TRBJ2-6 15 TRBV18 - TRBD1 TGTGCCAGCTCACCCAGGGGGCTCGGGGCCAACGTCCTGACTTTC CASSPRGLGANVLTF
TRBJ2-2 16 TRBV9 - TRBD2 TGTGCCAGCAGCGTAGGACCGGGGGGGTTATCCGGGGAGCTGTTTTTT CASSVGPGGLSGELFF
TRBJ1-1 13 TRBV15 once - TGTGCCACCAGCAGACAAACGGTTTCCGAAGCTTTCTTT CATSRQTVSEAFF
TRBJ2-1 14 TRBV2 - - TGTGCCAGCAAAGGGCCGGGGTCCTACAATGAGCAGTTCTTC CASKGPGSYNEQFF
TRBJ2-5 15 TRBV19 - TRBD1 TGTGCCAGTAGTGCCACAGGGGGATTAACAGAGACCCAGTACTTC CASSATGGLTETQYF
TRBJ1-1 15 TRBV28 - - TGTGCCAGCAGTCCCACGGGACATAGGGACACTGAAGCTTTCTTT CASSPTGHRDTEAFF
TRBJ1-1 15 TRBV28 - - TGTGCCAGCAGTTTATTCAGGGGAGTTATCTCTGAAGCTTTCTTT CASSLFRGVISEAFF
TRBJ2-3 13 TRBV29-1 - TRBD2 TGCAGCGCTCTACAAGCGGGGGCAGATACGCAGTATTTT CSALQAGADTQYF
TRBJ2-5 19 TRBV4-2 - TRBD2 TGTGCCAGCAGCCAAGGGGTCTCCGTGGCTAGCGGGGGCCAAGAGACCCAGTACTTC CASSQGVSVASGGQETQYF
TRBJ1-2 15 TRBV19 - TRBD1 TGTGCCAGTTCCCCCCGGGGACAGGGAAACTATGGCTACACCTTC CASSPRGQGNYGYTF
TRBJ1-1 12 TRBV18 - - TGTGCCAGCTCACCTGGAGGGTTTGGAGCTTTCTTT CASSPGGFGAFF
TRBJ2-3 15 TRBV5-1 - TRBD2 TGCGCCAGCAGCTACCTAGCGGTGGGCACAGATACGCAGTATTTT CASSYLAVGTDTQYF
TRBJ1-1 14 TRBV6-2/TRBV6-3 - - TGTGCCAGCAGTTTGGGGGGGCCGAACACTGAAGCTTTCTTT CASSLGGPNTEAFF